Below are 32 T cell receptor beta chains sequenced from a single sample in a study of PD-1 blockade in classical Hodgkin lymphoma. With no exception, relapse followed autologous stem cell transplantation in all patients, and brentuximab vedotin exposure varied. The table came from immunoSEQ multiplex PCR; TCRdb's copy has only in-frame clones and leaves some out. The sample holds 30,000 to 35,000 clones, roughly four fifths seen once. The specimen comprised peripheral blood mononuclear cells (PBMCs), sampled at baseline. These receptors were obtained from a human donor with classical Hodgkin lymphoma.

The chain joins TRBV5-1 to TRBJ2-5; 10 bases map to TRBD1. V gave up 4 bases and J gave up 5 bases; unmatched junction bases: 11. Germline V lookup: CDR1 SGHRS, CDR2 YFSETQ. The CDR3 has 16 amino acids. CDR3 bases: TGCGCCAGCAGCAGAGGAACTGGGACAGGGGAGGAGACCCAGTACTTC. Translated: CASSRGTGTGEETQYF.

CDR3 sequence: CASSWTQEAEAFF. DNA for the CDR3: TGTGCCAGCAGCTGGACACAGGAGGCTGAAGCTTTCTTT. The V gene is TRBV7-2, the J gene TRBJ1-1; D is perhaps TRBD1 (5 bases). The germline V and J ends were trimmed by 4 bases and 6 bases, with 12 bases remaining between them. Germline V lookup: CDR1 SGHTA, CDR2 FQGNSA. This CDR3 has 13 residues.

V is TRBV27 and J is TRBJ2-7; 11 bases are a match to TRBD1. V was pared by 4 bases and J by 5 bases, with 16 bases of the junction left unmatched. CDR1 and CDR2 (germline): MNHEY, SMNVEV (reference sequence). The CDR3 consists of 18 residues. CDR3 protein: CASSSELRRGQGEHEQYF. CDR3 nucleotide sequence: TGTGCCAGCAGTTCAGAGTTACGTCGGGGACAGGGGGAACACGAGCAGTACTTC.

J is TRBJ2-7 and V is TRBV27, with D unclear. This CDR3 spans 13 amino acids. CDR1 is MNHEY and CDR2 is SMNVEV in the germline V gene (reference sequence). The germline V and J ends were trimmed by 5 bases and 3 bases, with 11 bases remaining between them. The CDR3 protein is CASSVLLGYEQYF. CDR3 coding DNA: TGTGCCAGCAGTGTCTTGTTGGGCTACGAGCAGTACTTC.

CDR3 amino acids: CASRRRLGTGLGYNEKLFF. Here the CDR3 DNA reads TGTGCCAGCAGGCGGCGGCTAGGGACAGGATTAGGGTATAATGAAAAACTGTTTTTT. This chain links TRBV2 with TRBJ1-4; 8 positions agree with TRBD1. The CDR3 totals 19 residues. Germline CDR1 SNHLY, CDR2 FYNNEI. Trimming removed 6 bases from V and 4 bases from J; junction bases left unmatched: 19.

The rearrangement links TRBV2 to TRBJ2-7, with a weak D call TRBD1 (6 bases). CDR3 length equals 16 residues. Germline V gene sequence: CDR1 SNHLY, CDR2 FYNNEI. Trimming removed 4 bases from V and 4 bases from J, with 20 bases in between. The chain's CDR3 is CASSGTELWGLYEQYF. The CDR3 nucleotides read TGTGCCAGCAGTGGGACGGAACTCTGGGGGCTTTACGAGCAGTACTTC.

The chain couples TRBV7-2 to TRBJ1-2; D is unclear. V lost 5 bases and J lost 4, with 11 bases in between. The CDR3 contains 13 residues. The germline V gene encodes CDR1 SGHTA and CDR2 FQGNSA. The CDR3 DNA is TGTGCCAGCAGCCCCGACATCGGCTATGGCTACACCTTC. Protein product: CASSPDIGYGYTF. The full variable domain, completed using reference TRBV7-2 and TRBJ1-2, is GAGVSQSPSNKVTEKGKDVELRCDPISGHTALYWYRQSLGQGLEFLIYFQGNSAPDKSGLPSDRFSAERTGGSVSTLTIQRTQQEDSAVYLCASSPDIGYGYTFGSGTRLTVV.

V gene TRBV18 combines with J gene TRBJ1-2; 12 bases align to TRBD1. Germline CDR1 reads KGHSH; CDR2 reads LQKENI. The CDR3 has 18 residues. V was pared by 0 bases and J by 4 bases, with 9 bases of the junction left unmatched. In nucleotides, the CDR3 is TGTGCCAGCTCACCACCGGGACAGGGGGCGCTTTACGGCTATGGCTACACCTTC. This sequence encodes CASSPPGQGALYGYGYTF.

The V and J genes are TRBV7-2 and TRBJ2-1; D may be TRBD1 (6 bases). CDR3 length: 15 amino acids. Germline assignment: CDR1 SGHTA and CDR2 FQGNSA. V dropped 5 bases and J dropped 1 base, with 12 bases sitting between them. The CDR3 DNA reads as TGTGCCAGCAGCAAAGGACAGCTTTCCTACAATGAGCAGTTCTTC. Translating it yields CASSKGQLSYNEQFF.

The CDR3 DNA reads as TGTGCCAGCAGTGAATGGCAGGGAGGTGAAAAACTGTTTTTT. It codes for CASSEWQGGEKLFF. The V and J genes are TRBV2 and TRBJ1-4; D might be TRBD1 (5 bases). The V end lost 2 bases, the J end lost 7 bases, and 11 bases lay between the germline ends. The length of the CDR3 is 14 residues. Germline V gives CDR1 SNHLY, CDR2 FYNNEI.

J is TRBJ1-5 and V is TRBV23-1, with 10 bases that match TRBD1. TRBV23-1 is an open reading frame whose function is uncertain. This CDR3 comprises 14 residues. J lost 5 bases, V lost 4 bases, and 2 bases had no gene match. The CDR3 DNA sequence: TGCGCCAGCAGTCCAGGGACAGGGGATCAGCCCCAGCATTTT. This codes for CASSPGTGDQPQHF.

The chain is built from TRBV10-3 and TRBJ2-5; 9 bases are a match to TRBD1. Trimming at V came to 6 bases and at J to 3 bases, leaving 5 bases not matched to a gene. The CDR3 totals 14 residues. Germline lookup yields CDR1 ENHRY and CDR2 SYGVKD. The DNA of the CDR3 is TGTGCCATCAGCTCCGGGACAGGGAAAGAGACCCAGTACTTC. The encoded protein is CAISSGTGKETQYF.

The V call is TRBV6-5, the J call TRBJ2-5; D uncertain. This CDR3 has 13 amino acids. From germline, CDR1 is MNHEY and CDR2 SVGAGI. V was cut by 4 bases and J by 5 bases, with 11 bases left in between. CDR3 coding DNA: TGTGCCAGCAGTTCCGACCCGTTGGAGACCCAGTACTTC. Translation gives CASSSDPLETQYF.

DNA of the CDR3: TGTGCCAGCAGTTCACGGACAGGGGGCGCGTACGAGCAGTACTTC. This encodes CASSSRTGGAYEQYF. The chain has TRBV6-6 and TRBJ2-7, with TRBD1 identical over 11 bases. CDR1 and CDR2 (germline): MNHNY, SVGAGI (reference sequence). This CDR3 has 15 amino acids. Germline trimming cut 4 bases from V and 4 bases from J; bases unmatched to any gene: 6.

This chain connects TRBV18 to TRBJ1-2, with D tentatively TRBD1 (5 bases). V dropped 4 bases and J dropped 7 bases, with 25 bases sitting between them. Germline V CDR1 and CDR2: KGHSH, LQKENI. This CDR3 region has 17 residues. CDR3 in DNA: TGTGCCAGCTCACTCGCCAGATCTTTCCAGGGCCGGCTTGGCTACACCTTC. It codes for CASSLARSFQGRLGYTF.

J is TRBJ1-3 and V is TRBV5-4, with unresolved D. V was pared by 2 bases and J by 5 bases, with 14 bases between. The CDR3 contains 15 residues. In germline, CDR1 is SGHNT, CDR2 YYREEE (reference sequence). The CDR3 DNA sequence: TGTGCCAGCAGCTTCCGGGATCCTAGGAGAAACACCATATATTTT. It translates to CASSFRDPRRNTIYF.

The chain combines TRBV5-5 with TRBJ1-5; weak D call: TRBD1 (6 bases). The CDR3 runs to 17 residues. The V gene lost 2 bases and the J gene lost 5 bases, with 20 bases spanning the gap. Per the germline V gene, CDR1 is SGHKS and CDR2 is YYEKEE (reference sequence). The CDR3 DNA follows: TGTGCCAGCAGCTTAAGATCGACAGGCTCCTCCGATCAGCCCCAGCATTTT. It translates to CASSLRSTGSSDQPQHF.

The V gene is TRBV5-1, the J gene TRBJ2-1; D ambiguous. V gave up 3 bases and J gave up 5 bases, with 6 bases separating them. The V gene's germline CDR1 is SGHRS and CDR2 YFSETQ. The length of the CDR3 is 12 residues. CDR3 sequence (DNA): TGCGCCAGCAGCTCGGGCGACAATGAGCAGTTCTTC. This sequence encodes CASSSGDNEQFF.

This clone was counted between two and nine times. The V call is TRBV29-1, the J call TRBJ2-2; D is perhaps TRBD2 (6 bases). In germline, CDR1 is SQVTM, CDR2 ANQGSEA. The V gene lost 4 bases and the J gene lost 7 bases, with 7 bases spanning the gap. The CDR3 sequence is 11 residues long. The CDR3 nucleotides are TGCAGCGTTGCGCGGGGCGGGGAGCTGTTTTTT. Amino acid sequence: CSVARGGELFF.

This sequence joins TRBV7-3 and TRBJ2-5; no definite D call. Trimming removed 4 bases at V and 5 bases at J, with 11 bases between. The CDR3 has 13 residues. Germline V CDR1 and CDR2: SGHTA, FQGTGA. CDR3 DNA: TGTGCCAGCAGCTATAATCACCCGGAGACCCAGTACTTC. Translating gives CASSYNHPETQYF. The whole variable domain, filled in from reference TRBV7-3 and TRBJ2-5, reads GAGVSQTPSNKVTEKGKYVELRCDPISGHTALYWYRQSLGQGPEFLIYFQGTGAADDSGLPNDRFFAVRPEGSVSTLKIQRTERGDSAVYLCASSYNHPETQYFGPGTRLLVL.

The J gene is TRBJ2-5, the V gene TRBV7-9, with D unclear. Between the trimmed V and J ends, which lost 11 bases and 9 bases, there was a span of 13 bases. Looked up from germline, CDR1 is SEHNR and CDR2 is FQNEAQ (reference sequence). This CDR3 spans 10 amino acids. The CDR3 DNA is TGTGCCGGACCCCGGATGGCCCAGTACTTC. This encodes CAGPRMAQYF.

The chain recombines TRBV5-1 with TRBJ2-1, with 7 bases lining up with TRBD2. The V and J ends lost 4 bases and 5 bases, in that order; junction bases with no gene match: 6. This CDR3 is 14 amino acids long. Germline V CDR1 and CDR2: SGHRS, YFSETQ. The CDR3 is CASSPQTSNNEQFF. CDR3 in DNA: TGCGCCAGCAGCCCGCAGACTAGCAACAATGAGCAGTTCTTC.

This chain links TRBV4-2 with TRBJ2-3; 8 nucleotides align to TRBD2. Germline V gene sequence: CDR1 LGHNA, CDR2 YNFKEQ. This CDR3 is built from 18 residues. Losses at the gene ends were 4 bases for V and 4 bases for J; bases not matched to a gene: 16. CDR3 residues: CASSLYNTGRDRADTQYF. The DNA for the CDR3 is TGTGCCAGCAGCCTCTATAATACCGGGAGGGATAGAGCAGATACGCAGTATTTT.

This sequence joins TRBV10-3 and TRBJ2-7; D is uncertain. This CDR3 is 13 amino acids long. Germline CDR1 reads ENHRY; CDR2 reads SYGVKD. Trimming took 3 bases from V and 1 from J, leaving 7 bases between them. The CDR3 reads CAISDGRSYEQYF. The CDR3 DNA is TGTGCCATCAGTGATGGGCGATCCTACGAGCAGTACTTC.

This clone appeared a few times. V usage is TRBV7-3 and J usage is TRBJ2-2; D unresolved. Looked up from germline, CDR1 is SGHTA and CDR2 is FQGTGA. V dropped 2 bases and J dropped 1 base, with 5 bases sitting between them. The CDR3 length is 14 residues. The CDR3 DNA reads TGTGCCAGCAGCTTATCCCAGAACACCGGGGAGCTGTTTTTT. Protein sequence: CASSLSQNTGELFF.

The rearrangement uses TRBV7-9 and TRBJ1-2, with TRBD1 identical over 8 bases. This CDR3 spans 15 amino acids. Germline loops: CDR1 SEHNR, CDR2 FQNEAQ (reference sequence). The V and J ends lost 4 bases and 4 bases, in that order; junction bases with no gene match: 8. The CDR3 DNA reads TGTGCCAGCAGCTCCGGTCAGGGGGCCGTCTATGGCTACACCTTC. It translates to CASSSGQGAVYGYTF. The entire variable domain, with the rest obtained from reference TRBV7-9 and TRBJ1-2, is as follows: DTGVSQNPRHKITKRGQNVTFRCDPISEHNRLYWYRQTLGQGPEFLTYFQNEAQLEKSRLLSDRFSAERPKGSFSTLEIQRTEQGDSAMYLCASSSGQGAVYGYTFGSGTRLTVV.

The chain recombines TRBV4-2 with TRBJ1-4, with a tentative D call TRBD1 (6 bases). Trimming removed 0 bases from V and 4 bases from J, with 9 bases in between. Germline V gene data show CDR1 as LGHNA and CDR2 as YNFKEQ. CDR3 size: 15 residues. The CDR3: CASSQDRGYNEKLFF. CDR3 in DNA: TGTGCCAGCAGCCAAGACAGGGGCTATAATGAAAAACTGTTTTTT.

The V call is TRBV6-5, the J call TRBJ2-5; 7 nucleotides line up with TRBD1. Near its end, the DNA agrees better with TRBJ2-7, so the J call may be wrong. CDR1 MNHEY and CDR2 SVGAGI come from the germline V gene. This CDR3 is 14 amino acids long. CDR3 in DNA: TGTGCCAGCAGTTATCACAGGGGCGCCTACGAGCAGTACTTC. As protein: CASSYHRGAYEQYF.

The J gene is TRBJ1-5, the V gene TRBV10-2; TRBD1 aligns across 7 bases. V shed 6 bases, J shed 2 bases, and the junction held 7 bases outside the gene matches. The CDR3 consists of 15 residues. Germline V CDR1 and CDR2: WSHSY, SAAADI. The CDR3: CASRPDRDGNQPQHF. In DNA, the CDR3 is TGCGCCAGCAGACCCGACAGGGACGGCAATCAGCCCCAGCATTTT.

As to this clone: Other DNA sequences in this sample translate to the same CDR3. The CDR3 protein is CASSLSGNQPQHF. In DNA, the CDR3 is TGTGCCAGCAGTTTATCAGGGAATCAGCCCCAGCATTTT. The chain recombines TRBV28 with TRBJ1-5; a possible D gene is TRBD1 (5 bases). The germline V and J ends were trimmed by 1 base and 4 bases, with 5 bases remaining between them. Germline V gene lookup returns CDR1 MDHEN and CDR2 SYDVKM. The CDR3 contains 13 residues. Filled out from reference TRBV28 and TRBJ1-5, the complete variable domain reads DVKVTQSSRYLVKRTGEKVFLECVQDMDHENMFWYRQDPGLGLRLIYFSYDVKMKEKGDIPEGYSVSREKKERFSLILESASTNQTSMYLCASSLSGNQPQHFGDGTRLSIL.

Only one count was recorded for this clone. This rearrangement joins TRBV15 to TRBJ2-3, with 11 positions matching TRBD2. V gave up 0 bases and J gave up 6 bases; unmatched junction bases: 8. The germline V gene encodes CDR1 LNHNV and CDR2 YYDKDF (reference sequence). This CDR3 has 17 amino acids. The CDR3 region has the DNA TGTGCCACCAGCAGAGATTTCCTAGCGGGAGGATTCGATACGCAGTATTTT. As protein: CATSRDFLAGGFDTQYF.

J is TRBJ2-1 and V is TRBV29-1; D uncertain. The V and J ends lost 0 bases and 7 bases respectively, with 10 bases between them. Germline lookup yields CDR1 SQVTM and CDR2 ANQGSEA. This CDR3 contains 13 residues. DNA for the CDR3: TGCAGCGTTGAAGAGGTTGTACTAAATGAGCAGTTCTTC. Amino acids: CSVEEVVLNEQFF.